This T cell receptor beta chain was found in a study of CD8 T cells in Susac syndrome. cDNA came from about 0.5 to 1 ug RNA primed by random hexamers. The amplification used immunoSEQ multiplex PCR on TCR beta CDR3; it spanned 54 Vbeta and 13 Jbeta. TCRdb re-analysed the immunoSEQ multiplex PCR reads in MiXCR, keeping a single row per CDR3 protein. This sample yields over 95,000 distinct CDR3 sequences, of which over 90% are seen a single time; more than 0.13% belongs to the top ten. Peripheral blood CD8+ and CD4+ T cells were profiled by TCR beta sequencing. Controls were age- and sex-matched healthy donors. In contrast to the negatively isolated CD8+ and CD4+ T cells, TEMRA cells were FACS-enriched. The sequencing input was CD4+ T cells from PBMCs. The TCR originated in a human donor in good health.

For the CDR3, the DNA is TGTGCCAGCAGTTTAAGCGATACCTATGGCTACACCTTC. Translated, it gives CASSLSDTYGYTF. This chain links TRBV12-3 or TRBV12-4 with TRBJ1-2; D not resolved. CDR3 size: 13 residues. The V end lost 2 bases, the J end lost 4 bases, and 8 bases lay between the germline ends.